This T cell receptor beta chain comes out of a study of cytomegalovirus exposure and HLA in healthy donors. This clone was counted a few times. Its antigen is as yet unknown. Findings and limits, study-wide: When presence/absence was analysed, sequencing depth was taken to be roughly uniform across donors. Among donors in an Asian-associated ancestry cluster, a later analysis reportedly found fewer N-insertions than the roughly 700-donor mean. The majority of TCR sequences were rare, yet some public TCRs appeared in many donors. In a later analysis, compared with equally common non-associated chains, HLA-associated beta chains were more expanded.

Unmatched junction bases numbered 13, after V lost 4 bases and J lost 0 bases. The CDR3 totals 19 residues. PCR involved 60 Vbeta and 13 Jbeta primers. Assay: immunoSEQ multiplex PCR; the TCRdb copy retains only in-frame clones and omits some. The table lists 60,000 to 80,000 clones, just under 75% of them singletons. Sequencing was performed on PBMCs. The clonotype originates from a woman in her twenties or thirties in good health and CMV-seronegative. V and J are TRBV5-3 and TRBJ2-1; TRBD2 matches at 10 bases. TRBV5-3 is known as an ORF, though its function is uncertain. The CDR3 region is CARSLGLAAHTSSYNEQFF. The CDR3 nucleotides are TGTGCCAGAAGCCTCGGACTAGCGGCCCACACGAGCTCCTACAATGAGCAGTTCTTC.